Listed here is a single T cell receptor (beta chain). Its specificity is not known. These data come from a study of PD-L1 blockade in urothelial cancer. Study-level background: Study patients had been treated with 0 to 3 previous chemotherapy regimens. Blood drawn 3 weeks (second dose) and 6 weeks after treatment start was analyzed. Overall study findings and caveats: Blood TCR clonality below the median before treatment was a predictor of better survival.

CDR3 length: 14 residues. CDR1 is SGDLS and CDR2 is YYNGEE in the germline V gene. Trimming removed 5 bases from V and 5 bases from J, with 13 bases in between. Assay: immunoSEQ multiplex PCR; the TCRdb copy retains only in-frame clones and omits some. The sample shows 90,000 or so clones, roughly nine tenths of them seen only once. Time point: pretreatment peripheral blood. This rearrangement joins TRBV9 to TRBJ2-2; D may be TRBD1 (7 bases). This sample comprised PBMCs, obtained around atezolizumab (anti-PD-L1) treatment. The receptor comes from an elderly woman with urothelial cancer. The CDR3 reads CASRGGQNTGELFF. DNA for the CDR3: TGTGCCAGCAGGGGGGGACAGAATACCGGGGAGCTGTTTTTT.